This entry describes one T cell receptor (beta chain). As handled by the study authors: Reference gene primers were amplified, and this amplification served to estimate nucleated cell counts. Only in-frame clones appear in the TCRdb table, and some are missing; sequencing was by immunoSEQ multiplex PCR. The V and J calls and clone size come from that table; D and trimming were worked out from the DNA. The repertoire includes 200,000 or so clones, 65% to 90% of them detected once, and around 4% sits in the top ten. This specimen comes from a study of blood T cell repertoires in COVID-19. Study in general: Italy, Spain and the United States were the sources of the convalescent and acute COVID-19 samples. PBMCs, B-cell-depleted T cells, or T cells were the source of the cDNA or gDNA that made up the material.

Cohort placement rested on clinical history that participants reported themselves. V shed 4 bases and J shed 1 base, with 10 bases lying between them. Germline assignment: CDR1 SGHNT and CDR2 YENEEA. The CDR3 contains 14 residues. The TCR sequence derives from a woman aged 40 to 50 with acute COVID-19. The chain couples TRBV11-3 to TRBJ1-1; D is ambiguous. Sequenced sample: PBMCs or T cells enriched from blood (not recorded which). For the CDR3, the DNA is TGTGCCAGCAGCTCGCGACTCGGGAACACTGAAGCTTTCTTT. This gives the protein CASSSRLGNTEAFF.